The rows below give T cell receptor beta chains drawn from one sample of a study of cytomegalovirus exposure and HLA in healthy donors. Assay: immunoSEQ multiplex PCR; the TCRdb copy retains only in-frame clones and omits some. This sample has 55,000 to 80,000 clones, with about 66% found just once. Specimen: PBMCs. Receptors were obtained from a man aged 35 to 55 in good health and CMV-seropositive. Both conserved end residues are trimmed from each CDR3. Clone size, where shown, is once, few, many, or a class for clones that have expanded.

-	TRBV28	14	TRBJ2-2	ASSFNIGGNTGELF
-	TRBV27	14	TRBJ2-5	ASSPETSGGGETQY
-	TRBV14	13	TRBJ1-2	ASSQAGTGVFGYT
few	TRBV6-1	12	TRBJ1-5	ARRAAYSNQPQH
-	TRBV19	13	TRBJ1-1	ASSRTGPMNTEAF
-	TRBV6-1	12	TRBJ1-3	ASSEDLVQRTIY
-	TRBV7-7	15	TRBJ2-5	ASSLGSGGARGETQY
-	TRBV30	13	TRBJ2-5	AWGTAGLAGGTQY
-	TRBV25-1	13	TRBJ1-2	ASSELGGHNYGYT
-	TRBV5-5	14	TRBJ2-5	ASSLALLGVQETQY
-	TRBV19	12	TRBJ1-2	ASSIADRSYGYT
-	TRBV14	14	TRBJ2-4	ASSQGQGWAKNIQY
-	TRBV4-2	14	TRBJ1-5	ASSQDMADFNQPQH
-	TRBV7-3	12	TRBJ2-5	ASSLGGGQETQY
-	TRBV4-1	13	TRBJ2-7	ASSQSGTGDDEQY
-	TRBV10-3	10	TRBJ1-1	AIRGLNTEAF
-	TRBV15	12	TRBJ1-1	ATSREYRDTEAF
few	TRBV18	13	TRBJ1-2	ASSHPGQLGDGYT
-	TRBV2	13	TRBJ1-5	ASTHRARLDQPQH
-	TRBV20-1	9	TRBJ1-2	SAQAGQGFT
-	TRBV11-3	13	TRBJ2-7	ASSYKQRAAYEQY
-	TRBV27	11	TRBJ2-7	ASSPGLSYEQY
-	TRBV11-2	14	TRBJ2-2	ASSRGPNIVPGELF
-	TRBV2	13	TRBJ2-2	ASRYDRVGAGELF
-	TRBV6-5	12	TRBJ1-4	ASRTAGRGGTLF
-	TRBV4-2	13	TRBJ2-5	ASSQEVAVQETQY
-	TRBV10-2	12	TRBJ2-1	ASQGSGVYNEQF
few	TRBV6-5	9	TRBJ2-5	ASGGGETQY
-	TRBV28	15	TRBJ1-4	ASSPTRGLGTNEKLF
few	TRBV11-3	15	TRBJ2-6	ASSFAGTGSGANVLT
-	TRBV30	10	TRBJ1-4	AWALTNEKLF
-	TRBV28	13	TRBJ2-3	ASSPGQIATDTQY
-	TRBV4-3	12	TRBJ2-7	ASSQDQGNYVQY
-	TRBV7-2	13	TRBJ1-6	ASSAGQEPLSPLH
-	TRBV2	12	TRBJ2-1	ASDGAVGVGEQF
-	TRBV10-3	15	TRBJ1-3	AISESAGPGGGNTIY
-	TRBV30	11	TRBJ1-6	AFNRAGNSPLH
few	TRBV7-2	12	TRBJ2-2	ASRGGRTTGELF
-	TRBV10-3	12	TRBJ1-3	AIRTGDAGNTIY
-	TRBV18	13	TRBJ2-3	ASSPLAGSTDTQY
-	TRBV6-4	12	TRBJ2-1	ASSDSPGGNEQF
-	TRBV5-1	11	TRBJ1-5	ASSLSGNQPQH
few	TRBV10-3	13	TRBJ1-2	AISEFLGADYGYT
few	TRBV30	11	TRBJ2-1	ALSSGAYNEQF
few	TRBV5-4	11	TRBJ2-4	ASSLVGQDIQY
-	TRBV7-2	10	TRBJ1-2	ASSLVGDGYT
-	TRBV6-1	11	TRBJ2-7	AIRPQGPHEQY
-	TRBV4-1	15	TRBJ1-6	ASSQVRPGVSGSPLH
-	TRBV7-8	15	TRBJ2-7	ASSLEAGQPYSYEQY
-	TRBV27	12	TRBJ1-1	ASSLRGSNTEAF
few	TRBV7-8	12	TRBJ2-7	ASSLALGGAEQY
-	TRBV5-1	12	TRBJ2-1	ATSWRGPYNEQF